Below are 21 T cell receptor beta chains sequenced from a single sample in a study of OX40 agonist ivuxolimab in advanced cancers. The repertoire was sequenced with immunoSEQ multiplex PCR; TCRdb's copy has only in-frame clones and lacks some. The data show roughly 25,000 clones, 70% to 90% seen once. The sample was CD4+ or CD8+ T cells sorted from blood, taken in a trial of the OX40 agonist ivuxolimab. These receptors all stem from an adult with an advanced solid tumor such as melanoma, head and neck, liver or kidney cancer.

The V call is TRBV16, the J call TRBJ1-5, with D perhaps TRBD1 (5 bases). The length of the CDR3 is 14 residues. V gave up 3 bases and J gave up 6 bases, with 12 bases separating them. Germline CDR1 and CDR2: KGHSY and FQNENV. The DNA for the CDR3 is TGTGCCAGCAGCCACTCCGACAGTACTCAGCCCCAGCATTTT. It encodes CASSHSDSTQPQHF.

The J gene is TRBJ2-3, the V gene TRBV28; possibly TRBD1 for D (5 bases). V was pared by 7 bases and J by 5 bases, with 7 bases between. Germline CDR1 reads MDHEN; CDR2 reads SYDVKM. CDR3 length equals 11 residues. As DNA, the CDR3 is TGTGCCAGCATTAGGGGAGATACGCAGTATTTT. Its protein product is CASIRGDTQYF.

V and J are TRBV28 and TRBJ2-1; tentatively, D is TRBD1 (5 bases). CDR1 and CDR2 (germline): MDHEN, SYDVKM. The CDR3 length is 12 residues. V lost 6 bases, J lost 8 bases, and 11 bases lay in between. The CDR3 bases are TGTGCCAGCAGGGCAGGGCTCGATGAGCAGTTCTTC. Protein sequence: CASRAGLDEQFF.

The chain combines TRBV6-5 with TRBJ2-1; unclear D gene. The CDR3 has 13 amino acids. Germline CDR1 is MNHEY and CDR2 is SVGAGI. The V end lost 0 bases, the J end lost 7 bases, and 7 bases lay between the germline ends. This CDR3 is CASSYSLWNEQFF. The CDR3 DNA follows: TGTGCCAGCAGTTACTCTCTGTGGAATGAGCAGTTCTTC.

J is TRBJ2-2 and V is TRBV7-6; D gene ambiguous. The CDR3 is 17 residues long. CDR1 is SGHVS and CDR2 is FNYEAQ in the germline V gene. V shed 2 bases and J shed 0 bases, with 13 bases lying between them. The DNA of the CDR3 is TGTGCCAGCAGCTTATATCCGGCGATAACGAACACCGGGGAGCTGTTTTTT. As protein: CASSLYPAITNTGELFF.

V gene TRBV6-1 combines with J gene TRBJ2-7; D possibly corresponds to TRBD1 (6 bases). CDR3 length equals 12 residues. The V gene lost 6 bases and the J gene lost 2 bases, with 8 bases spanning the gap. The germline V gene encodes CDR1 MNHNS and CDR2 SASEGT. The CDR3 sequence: CASRDSPYEQYF. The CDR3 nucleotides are TGTGCCAGCAGGGACAGCCCCTACGAGCAGTACTTC.

CDR3 nucleotides: TGTGCCAGCAGTGTCCTTGGGACAGGGTTATACGAGCAGTACTTC. As protein: CASSVLGTGLYEQYF. The V call is TRBV6-5, the J call TRBJ2-7, with 9 bases matching TRBD1. The CDR3 is made up of 15 amino acids. J gave up 4 bases and V 5 bases, and 9 bases lay outside the gene matches. Germline-derived CDR1 and CDR2 are MNHEY and SVGAGI.

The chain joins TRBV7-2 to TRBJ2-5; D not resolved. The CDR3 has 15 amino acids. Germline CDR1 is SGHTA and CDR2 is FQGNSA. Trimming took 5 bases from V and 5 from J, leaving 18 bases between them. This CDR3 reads CASSQLPSAKETQYF. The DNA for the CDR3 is TGTGCCAGCAGCCAGCTTCCATCAGCCAAGGAGACCCAGTACTTC.

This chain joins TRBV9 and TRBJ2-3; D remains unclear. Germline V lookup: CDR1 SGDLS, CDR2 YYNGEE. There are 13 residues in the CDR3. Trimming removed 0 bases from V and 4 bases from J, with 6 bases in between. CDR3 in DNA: TGTGCCAGCAGCGTAGAAGGGTCAGATACGCAGTATTTT. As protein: CASSVEGSDTQYF.

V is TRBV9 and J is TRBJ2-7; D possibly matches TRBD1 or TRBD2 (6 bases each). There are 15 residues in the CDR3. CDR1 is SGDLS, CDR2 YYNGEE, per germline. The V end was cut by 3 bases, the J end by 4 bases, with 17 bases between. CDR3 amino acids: CASSEGEVGRYEQYF. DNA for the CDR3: TGTGCCAGCAGCGAGGGGGAGGTTGGCCGGTACGAGCAGTACTTC.

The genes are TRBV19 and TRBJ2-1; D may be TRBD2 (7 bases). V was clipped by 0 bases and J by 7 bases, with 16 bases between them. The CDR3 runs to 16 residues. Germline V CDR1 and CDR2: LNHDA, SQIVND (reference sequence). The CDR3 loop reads CASSIDQWTRGNEQFF. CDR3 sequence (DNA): TGTGCCAGTAGTATAGATCAGTGGACTAGGGGGAATGAGCAGTTCTTC.

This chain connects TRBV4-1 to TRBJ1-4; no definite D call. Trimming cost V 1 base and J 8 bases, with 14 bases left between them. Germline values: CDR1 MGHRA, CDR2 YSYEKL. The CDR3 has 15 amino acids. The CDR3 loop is CASSQGPRRGEKLFF. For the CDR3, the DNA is TGCGCCAGCAGCCAAGGTCCCAGGCGAGGAGAAAAACTGTTTTTT.

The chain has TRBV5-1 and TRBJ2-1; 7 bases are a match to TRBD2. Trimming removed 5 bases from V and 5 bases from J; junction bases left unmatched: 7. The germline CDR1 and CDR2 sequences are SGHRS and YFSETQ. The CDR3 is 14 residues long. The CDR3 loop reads CASSVWLADNEQFF. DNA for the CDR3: TGCGCCAGCAGTGTTTGGCTAGCGGACAATGAGCAGTTCTTC.

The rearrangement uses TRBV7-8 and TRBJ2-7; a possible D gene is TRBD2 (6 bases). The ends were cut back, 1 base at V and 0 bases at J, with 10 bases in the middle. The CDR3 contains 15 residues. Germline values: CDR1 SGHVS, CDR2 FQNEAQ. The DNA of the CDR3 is TGTGCCAGCAGCTTAGTCGTGACTAGCTCCTACGAGCAGTACTTC. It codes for CASSLVVTSSYEQYF.

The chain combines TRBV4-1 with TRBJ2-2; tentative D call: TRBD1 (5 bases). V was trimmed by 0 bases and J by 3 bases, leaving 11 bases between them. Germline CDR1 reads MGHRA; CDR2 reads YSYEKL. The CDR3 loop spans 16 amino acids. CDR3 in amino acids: CASSQDVPGYTGELFF. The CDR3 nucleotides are TGCGCCAGCAGCCAAGATGTTCCAGGGTACACCGGGGAGCTGTTTTTT.

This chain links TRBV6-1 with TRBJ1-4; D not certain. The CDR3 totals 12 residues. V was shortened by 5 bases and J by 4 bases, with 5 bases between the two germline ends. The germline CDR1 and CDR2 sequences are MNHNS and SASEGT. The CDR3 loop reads CASSSLNEKLFF. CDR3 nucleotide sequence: TGTGCCAGCAGTTCCCTTAATGAAAAACTGTTTTTT.

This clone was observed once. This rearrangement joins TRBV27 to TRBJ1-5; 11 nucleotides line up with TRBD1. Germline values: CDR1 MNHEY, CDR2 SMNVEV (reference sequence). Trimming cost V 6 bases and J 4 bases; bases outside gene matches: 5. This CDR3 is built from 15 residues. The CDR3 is CASSTGTGGNQPQHF. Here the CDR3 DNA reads TGTGCCAGCAGCACGGGGACAGGGGGTAATCAGCCCCAGCATTTT.

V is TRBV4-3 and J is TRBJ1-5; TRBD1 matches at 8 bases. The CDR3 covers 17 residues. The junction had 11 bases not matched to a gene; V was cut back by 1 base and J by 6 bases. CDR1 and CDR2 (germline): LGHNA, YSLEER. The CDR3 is CASSQGGPDRGGQPQHF. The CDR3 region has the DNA TGCGCCAGCAGCCAAGGAGGCCCCGACAGGGGTGGTCAGCCCCAGCATTTT.

The CDR3 is CASSLPGSNEKLFF. The CDR3 DNA reads as TGTGCCAGCAGTTTACCAGGGTCTAATGAAAAACTGTTTTTT. The chain uses TRBV28 and TRBJ1-4; a weak D match, TRBD1 (5 bases). The CDR3 covers 14 residues. Germline V lookup: CDR1 MDHEN, CDR2 SYDVKM. Trimming pared 2 bases from V and 3 bases from J, leaving 7 bases between. The full variable domain, in which reference TRBV28 and TRBJ1-4 provide the parts outside the CDR3, is DVKVTQSSRYLVKRTGEKVFLECVQDMDHENMFWYRQDPGLGLRLIYFSYDVKMKEKGDIPEGYSVSREKKERFSLILESASTNQTSMYLCASSLPGSNEKLFFGSGTQLSVL.

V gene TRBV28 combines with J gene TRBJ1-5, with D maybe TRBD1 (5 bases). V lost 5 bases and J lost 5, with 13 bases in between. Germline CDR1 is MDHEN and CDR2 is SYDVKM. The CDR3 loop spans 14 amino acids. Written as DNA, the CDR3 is TGTGCCAGCAGTGTTACGGGGGATTATCAGCCCCAGCATTTT. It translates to CASSVTGDYQPQHF.

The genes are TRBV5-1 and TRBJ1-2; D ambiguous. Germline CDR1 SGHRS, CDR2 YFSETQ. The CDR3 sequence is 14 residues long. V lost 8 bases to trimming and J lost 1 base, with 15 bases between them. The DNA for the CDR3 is TGCGCCAGTAGCCTCCGTTCGATTAACTATGGCTACACCTTC. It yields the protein CASSLRSINYGYTF.